The present T cell receptor beta chain was sequenced within a study of cytomegalovirus exposure and HLA in healthy donors. Study results and caveats: Reports indicated that the classifier achieved high specificity and sensitivity in diagnosing cytomegalovirus status. In vitro confirmation showed three CMV-associated chains to be CMV antigen specific. The investigators catalogued 164 TCR beta chains as cytomegalovirus-associated.

From the approximately 120-subject validation cohort, which was separate from the roughly 700-subject first cohort, the donors were drawn. Points on this clone: Its antigen is as yet unknown.

This CDR3 comprises 15 residues. V lost 4 bases, J lost 5 bases, and 18 bases lay in between. Germline V CDR1 and CDR2: SGHRS, YFSETQ. Measured with immunoSEQ multiplex PCR; TCRdb has only the in-frame clones, and not every one. Of a few hundred thousand clones in the sample, around nine tenths were seen once. The sample taken for sequencing was PBMCs. The chain joins TRBV5-1 to TRBJ1-1; D might be TRBD1 (6 bases). This receptor was identified in a woman between 18 and 30 years old in good health and CMV-seronegative. The CDR3 DNA reads as TGCGCCAGCAGCCTTGGGAACAGGGAGGGGACTGAAGCTTTCTTT. Protein sequence: CASSLGNREGTEAFF.